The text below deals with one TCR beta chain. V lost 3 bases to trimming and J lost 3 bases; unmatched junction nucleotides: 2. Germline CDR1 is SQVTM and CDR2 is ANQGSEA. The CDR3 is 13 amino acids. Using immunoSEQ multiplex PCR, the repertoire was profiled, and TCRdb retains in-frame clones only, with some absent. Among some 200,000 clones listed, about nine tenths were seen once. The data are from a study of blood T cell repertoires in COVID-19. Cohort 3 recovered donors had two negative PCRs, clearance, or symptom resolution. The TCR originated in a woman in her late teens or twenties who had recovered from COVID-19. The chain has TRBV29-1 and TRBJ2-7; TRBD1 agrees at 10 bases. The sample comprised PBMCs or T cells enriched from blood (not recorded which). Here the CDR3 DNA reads TGCAGCGTTGATGGACAGGGGGGCTACGAGCAGTACTTC. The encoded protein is CSVDGQGGYEQYF.